Listed below are T cell receptor beta chains from one sample, sequenced in a study of shared clonotypes between healthy human individuals. Profiling relied on immunoSEQ multiplex PCR, and the TCRdb table lists in-frame clones only, not all of them. The sample lists 2 million to 2.5 million clones; approximately 94% were seen once. Sequences were obtained from naive CD8+ T cells from PBMCs. These TCRs come from a young man in good health. Some clones in this sample may be carry-over from other donors' samples. Both conserved end residues are part of each CDR3. Each record gives: V gene, J gene, clone size, D gene, CDR3 DNA, CDR3 protein. D genes are given only for firm matches. Clone size is stated in some rows and not others, as once, few, many or a class when expanded.

v_gene: TRBV15
j_gene: TRBJ1-1
abundance: -
d_gene: -
CDR3nt: TGTGCCACCAGCAGAGATACAAGGTCTACTGAAGCTTTCTTT
CDR3aa: CATSRDTRSTEAFF

v_gene: TRBV4-2
j_gene: TRBJ2-7
abundance: -
d_gene: TRBD1
CDR3nt: TGTGCCAGCAGCCCCACAGGGGCAGACGAGTACTACGAGCAGTACTTC
CDR3aa: CASSPTGADEYYEQYF

v_gene: TRBV7-2
j_gene: TRBJ2-7
abundance: -
d_gene: -
CDR3nt: TGTGCCAGCAGCCATGGGCCTGGGATCAACGAGCAGTACTTC
CDR3aa: CASSHGPGINEQYF

v_gene: TRBV19
j_gene: TRBJ2-7
abundance: once
d_gene: -
CDR3nt: TGTGCCAGTAGTATAAGGGAGACCCCCTACGAGCAGTACTTC
CDR3aa: CASSIRETPYEQYF

v_gene: TRBV28
j_gene: TRBJ1-2
abundance: -
d_gene: TRBD1
CDR3nt: TGTGCCAGCAGCATGGACAGGGTCTATGGCTACACCTTC
CDR3aa: CASSMDRVYGYTF

v_gene: TRBV27
j_gene: TRBJ1-2
abundance: -
d_gene: -
CDR3nt: TGTGCCAGCAGTTCAACCGACAGTTCACCTGGCTACACCTTC
CDR3aa: CASSSTDSSPGYTF

v_gene: TRBV7-9
j_gene: TRBJ1-2
abundance: -
d_gene: -
CDR3nt: TGTGCCAGCAACCTCTTAGGTGACTATGGCTACACCTTC
CDR3aa: CASNLLGDYGYTF

v_gene: TRBV6-5
j_gene: TRBJ1-2
abundance: -
d_gene: -
CDR3nt: TGTGCCAGCAGCCTCGGGGGATATGGCTACACCTTC
CDR3aa: CASSLGGYGYTF

v_gene: TRBV18
j_gene: TRBJ1-3
abundance: -
d_gene: -
CDR3nt: TGTGCCAGCTCACCGGAGGGTTCCTCTGGAAACACCATATATTTT
CDR3aa: CASSPEGSSGNTIYF

v_gene: TRBV7-2
j_gene: TRBJ2-1
abundance: -
d_gene: -
CDR3nt: TGTGCCAGCAGGCATAGTACCGGGACTGCCTCCTACAATGAGCAGTTCTTC
CDR3aa: CASRHSTGTASYNEQFF

v_gene: TRBV27
j_gene: TRBJ2-1
abundance: -
d_gene: TRBD2
CDR3nt: TGTGCCAGCAGTTCCCCCGGCGGCGGGAGGACCTACAATGAGCAGTTCTTC
CDR3aa: CASSSPGGGRTYNEQFF

v_gene: TRBV27
j_gene: TRBJ2-7
abundance: -
d_gene: -
CDR3nt: TGTGCCAGCAGTCGGGGCTATGTGGGATACGAGCAGTACTTC
CDR3aa: CASSRGYVGYEQYF

v_gene: TRBV4-3
j_gene: TRBJ1-2
abundance: -
d_gene: -
CDR3nt: TGCGCCAGCAGCCAAGATCCTGGAGTAATCTATGGCTACACCTTC
CDR3aa: CASSQDPGVIYGYTF

v_gene: TRBV18
j_gene: TRBJ2-7
abundance: -
d_gene: TRBD2
CDR3nt: TGTGCCAGCTCACCACTAGCGGGAGATGGGTACGAGCAGTACTTC
CDR3aa: CASSPLAGDGYEQYF

v_gene: TRBV6-4
j_gene: TRBJ1-2
abundance: -
d_gene: -
CDR3nt: TGTGCCAGCAGTGAATCACCGGAAGTAGGCTATGGCTACACCTTC
CDR3aa: CASSESPEVGYGYTF

v_gene: TRBV9
j_gene: TRBJ2-3
abundance: -
d_gene: TRBD2
CDR3nt: TGTGCCAGCAGCGTTGAGGCTAGCGGGAGCTTAGGGACGCAGTATTTT
CDR3aa: CASSVEASGSLGTQYF